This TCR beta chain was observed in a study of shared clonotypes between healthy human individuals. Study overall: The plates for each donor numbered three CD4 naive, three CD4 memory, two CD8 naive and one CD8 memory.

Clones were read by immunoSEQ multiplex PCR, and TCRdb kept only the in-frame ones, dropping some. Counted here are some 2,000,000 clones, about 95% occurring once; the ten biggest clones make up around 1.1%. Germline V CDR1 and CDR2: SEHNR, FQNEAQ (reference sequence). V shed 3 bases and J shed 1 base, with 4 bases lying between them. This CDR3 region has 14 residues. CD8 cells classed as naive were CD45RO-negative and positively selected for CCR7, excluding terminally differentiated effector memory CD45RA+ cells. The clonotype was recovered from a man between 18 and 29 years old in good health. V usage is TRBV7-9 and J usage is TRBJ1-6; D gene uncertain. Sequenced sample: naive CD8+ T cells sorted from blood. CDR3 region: CASSFESYNSPLHF. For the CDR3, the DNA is TGTGCCAGCAGCTTTGAATCCTATAATTCACCCCTCCACTTT.